Below, 20 T cell receptor beta chains from the same sample are listed, as sequenced in a study of OX40 agonist ivuxolimab in advanced cancers. Clones were read by immunoSEQ multiplex PCR, and TCRdb kept only the in-frame ones, dropping some. The sample holds approximately 48,000 clones, around 73% seen once. The sample was CD4+ or CD8+ T cells sorted from blood, taken in a trial of the OX40 agonist ivuxolimab. The receptor set was obtained from an adult with an advanced solid tumor such as melanoma, head and neck, liver or kidney cancer.

This clone was recorded only once. The V call is TRBV2, the J call TRBJ1-1; no reliable D call. V was clipped by 6 bases and J by 6 bases, with 14 bases between them. There are 13 residues in the CDR3. In germline, CDR1 is SNHLY, CDR2 FYNNEI. Here the CDR3 DNA reads TGTGCCAGCAGGTGGGCAGTCGGCTCTGAAGCTTTCTTT. This encodes CASRWAVGSEAFF.

The chain is built from TRBV6-5 and TRBJ1-1; TRBD1 is a possible D gene (6 bases). The length of the CDR3 is 12 residues. Germline loops: CDR1 MNHEY, CDR2 SVGAGI. The V and J ends lost 6 bases and 11 bases respectively, with 16 bases between them. CDR3: CASRSNRVDAFF. As DNA, the CDR3 is TGTGCCAGCAGGTCCAACAGGGTAGACGCTTTCTTT.

The V and J genes are TRBV4-2 and TRBJ1-4, with no clear D. Looked up from germline, CDR1 is LGHNA and CDR2 is YNFKEQ. Trimming left V 0 bases short and J 6 bases short, with 11 bases between. The CDR3 sequence is 15 residues long. The CDR3 DNA reads TGTGCCAGCAGCCAAGATCTGGGGAGGCATGAAAAACTGTTTTTT. Translated, it gives CASSQDLGRHEKLFF.

The chain is built from TRBV27 and TRBJ2-7; 9 bases map to TRBD1. The CDR3 has 15 residues. Germline CDR1 MNHEY, CDR2 SMNVEV (reference sequence). V lost 5 bases, J lost 4 bases, and 9 bases stayed unmatched. The CDR3 here is CASSRKGQGHYEQYF. CDR3 nucleotide sequence: TGTGCCAGCAGTCGAAAGGGACAGGGTCATTACGAGCAGTACTTC.

This chain links TRBV6-1 with TRBJ1-4; 11 positions agree with TRBD1. The germline CDR1 and CDR2 sequences are MNHNS and SASEGT. This CDR3 is built from 14 residues. Losses at the gene ends were 4 bases for V and 10 bases for J; bases not matched to a gene: 5. For the CDR3, the DNA is TGTGCCAGCAGTGTTGGACAGGGGGCGGGAAAACTGTTTTTT. It is translated as CASSVGQGAGKLFF.

In this sample, this clone turned up a few times. The rearrangement links TRBV5-1 to TRBJ2-7; maybe TRBD2 (6 bases). Trimming removed 1 base at V and 6 bases at J, with 11 bases between. Germline CDR1 and CDR2: SGHRS and YFSETQ. This CDR3 is built from 13 residues. CDR3: CASSLNPGGEQYF. The CDR3, as DNA: TGCGCCAGCAGCTTGAATCCCGGGGGCGAGCAGTACTTC.

The rearrangement links TRBV19 to TRBJ2-1; 10 nucleotides align to TRBD2. Per germline, CDR1 LNHDA and CDR2 SQIVND (reference sequence). V trimming: 5 bases; J trimming: 6 bases; junction bases outside the gene matches: 10. CDR3 length equals 16 residues. CDR3 sequence (DNA): TGTGCCAGTAGTCCGCGGAGCGGGAGGGCCGGCAATGAGCAGTTCTTC. Protein sequence: CASSPRSGRAGNEQFF.

The chain links TRBV5-4 to TRBJ2-3; 13 bases agree with TRBD2. J lost 4 bases, V lost 4 bases, and 6 bases had no gene match. Germline CDR1 SGHNT, CDR2 YYREEE (reference sequence). The CDR3 sequence is 16 residues long. DNA of the CDR3: TGTGCCAGCAGCATCCGGACTAGCGGGAGTGCAGATACGCAGTATTTT. Protein product: CASSIRTSGSADTQYF.

This CDR3 is CAWSPGTENIQYF. Here the CDR3 DNA reads TGTGCCTGGAGTCCCGGGACCGAAAACATTCAGTACTTC. The chain links TRBV30 to TRBJ2-4; either TRBD1 or TRBD2 may fit D (5 bases each). CDR3 length equals 13 residues. V was trimmed by 2 bases and J by 5 bases, leaving 10 bases between them. Germline-derived CDR1 and CDR2 are GTSNPN and SVGIG (reference sequence). Filled out from reference TRBV30 and TRBJ2-4, the complete variable domain reads SQTIHQWPATLVQPVGSPLSLECTVEGTSNPNLYWYRQAAGRGLQLLFYSVGIGQISSEVPQNLSASRPQDRQFILSSKKLLLSDSGFYLCAWSPGTENIQYFGAGTRLSVL.

This chain connects TRBV7-6 to TRBJ2-5; D call uncertain. Germline lookup yields CDR1 SGHVS and CDR2 FNYEAQ. This CDR3 has 13 amino acids. With 0 bases removed from V and 2 bases from J, the gap between germline ends came to 4 bases. The CDR3 protein is CASSLAQQETQYF. The CDR3 DNA sequence: TGTGCCAGCAGCTTAGCCCAGCAAGAGACCCAGTACTTC.

The chain is built from TRBV2 and TRBJ1-1; perhaps TRBD1 as D (5 bases). Trimming left V 2 bases short and J 5 bases short, with 9 bases between. This CDR3 region has 13 residues. CDR1 and CDR2 from the germline V gene are SNHLY and FYNNEI. In DNA form, the CDR3 reads TGTGCCAGCAGTGAATTGGGGGAGACTGAAGCTTTCTTT. As protein: CASSELGETEAFF.

This chain uses TRBV6-1 with TRBJ2-7; TRBD2 agrees at 12 bases. V was clipped by 4 bases and J by 4 bases; unmatched bases: 11. CDR1 and CDR2 (germline): MNHNS, SASEGT. This CDR3 region has 17 residues. The CDR3 bases are TGTGCCAGCAGTGGGTGGACTAGCGGGGCCCCTCCGTACGAGCAGTACTTC. Its protein product is CASSGWTSGAPPYEQYF.

J is TRBJ2-7 and V is TRBV27; 14 bases map to TRBD2. The junction had 4 bases not matched to a gene; V was cut back by 5 bases and J by 1 base. Germline V lookup: CDR1 MNHEY, CDR2 SMNVEV (reference sequence). The CDR3 spans 16 residues. The CDR3 sequence: CASSHGTSGRSYEQYF. The CDR3 bases are TGTGCCAGCAGTCATGGGACTAGCGGGAGATCCTACGAGCAGTACTTC.

The chain couples TRBV10-3 to TRBJ2-1, with 13 bases fitting TRBD2. Germline V gene lookup returns CDR1 ENHRY and CDR2 SYGVKD. V gave up 4 bases and J gave up 7 bases; unmatched junction bases: 10. The CDR3 totals 17 residues. The CDR3 DNA reads as TGTGCCATCAGTGGTCACCGACTAGCGGGAGGCTTAAATGAGCAGTTCTTC. It encodes CAISGHRLAGGLNEQFF.

This chain uses TRBV4-1 with TRBJ1-2, with 7 bases fitting TRBD1. The CDR3 runs to 17 residues. Unmatched junction bases numbered 17, after V lost 2 bases and J lost 8 bases. Germline CDR1 reads MGHRA; CDR2 reads YSYEKL. The CDR3 nucleotides read TGCGCCAGCAGCCAATCATTTCCAAGGGGCAGGGGGGGCGGCTACACCTTC. Translation: CASSQSFPRGRGGGYTF.

This chain links TRBV19 with TRBJ1-6; D is uncertain. The CDR3 has 12 amino acids. Per the germline V gene, CDR1 is LNHDA and CDR2 is SQIVND (reference sequence). Trimming took 1 base from V and 10 from J, leaving 5 bases between them. The CDR3 DNA sequence: TGTGCCAGTAGTATAGTCGGCTCACCCCTCCACTTT. It codes for CASSIVGSPLHF.

This chain connects TRBV10-1 to TRBJ2-7; TRBD2 matches at 7 bases. Germline V gives CDR1 WNHNN, CDR2 SYGVQD (reference sequence). V lost 2 bases, J lost 6 bases, and 4 bases stayed unmatched. The CDR3 runs to 13 residues. CDR3 sequence reads: CASSEPGGGEQYF. The CDR3 bases are TGCGCCAGCAGTGAGCCGGGAGGCGGCGAGCAGTACTTC.

V and J are TRBV28 and TRBJ1-2; perhaps TRBD1 as D (6 bases). The V end was cut by 4 bases, the J end by 8 bases, with 17 bases between. The CDR3 consists of 14 residues. Germline assignment: CDR1 MDHEN and CDR2 SYDVKM. CDR3 residues: CASSSGGGGQGYTF. The CDR3 bases are TGTGCCAGCAGTTCCGGGGGGGGCGGTCAAGGCTACACCTTC.

V and J are TRBV6-1 and TRBJ2-3; tentative D call: TRBD1 (6 bases). Germline CDR1 and CDR2: MNHNS and SASEGT. The CDR3 is 15 amino acids. The germline V and J ends were trimmed by 10 bases and 4 bases, with 21 bases remaining between them. As DNA, the CDR3 is TGTGCCACGCGGTCTTCAGGGGCCGGTCCAGATACGCAGTATTTT. Encoded protein: CATRSSGAGPDTQYF.

The chain combines TRBV18 with TRBJ1-4, with D possibly matching TRBD1 (5 bases). Germline CDR1 KGHSH, CDR2 LQKENI. This CDR3 is 13 amino acids long. With 6 bases removed from V and 8 bases from J, the gap between germline ends came to 13 bases. The CDR3 sequence is CASSSGNREKLFF. The DNA for the CDR3 is TGTGCCAGCTCGTCCGGCAACAGGGAAAAACTGTTTTTT.